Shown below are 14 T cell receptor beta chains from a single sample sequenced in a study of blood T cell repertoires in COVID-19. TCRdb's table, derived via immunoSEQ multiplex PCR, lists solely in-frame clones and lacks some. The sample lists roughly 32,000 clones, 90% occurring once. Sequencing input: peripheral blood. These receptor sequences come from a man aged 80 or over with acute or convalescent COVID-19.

As DNA, the CDR3 is TGTGCCAGCAGTCCGCTTTTTCAGACAGATAGCAATCAGCCCCAGCATTTT. This gives the protein CASSPLFQTDSNQPQHF. The rearrangement joins TRBV27 to TRBJ1-5, with a weak D call TRBD1 (5 bases). Germline CDR1 is MNHEY and CDR2 is SMNVEV (reference sequence). Trimming pared 5 bases from V and 0 bases from J, leaving 17 bases between. CDR3 size: 17 residues.

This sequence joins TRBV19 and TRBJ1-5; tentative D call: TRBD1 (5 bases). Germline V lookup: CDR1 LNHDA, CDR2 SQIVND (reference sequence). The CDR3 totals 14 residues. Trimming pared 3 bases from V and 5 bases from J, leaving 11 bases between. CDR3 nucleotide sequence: TGTGCCAGTAGTATCGGTGGGGGGGATCAGCCCCAGCATTTT. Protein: CASSIGGGDQPQHF.

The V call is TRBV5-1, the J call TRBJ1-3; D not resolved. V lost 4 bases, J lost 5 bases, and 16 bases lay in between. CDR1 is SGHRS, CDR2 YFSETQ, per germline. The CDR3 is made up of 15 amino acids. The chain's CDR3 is CASSLDESHRNTIYF. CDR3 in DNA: TGCGCCAGCAGCCTTGATGAATCTCACAGAAACACCATATATTTT.

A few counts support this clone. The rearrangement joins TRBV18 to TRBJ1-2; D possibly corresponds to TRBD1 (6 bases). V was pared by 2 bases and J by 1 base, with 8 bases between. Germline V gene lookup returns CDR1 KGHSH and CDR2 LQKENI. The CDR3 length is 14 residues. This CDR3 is CASSPGQINYGYTF. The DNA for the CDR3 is TGTGCCAGCTCACCAGGACAGATTAACTATGGCTACACCTTC.

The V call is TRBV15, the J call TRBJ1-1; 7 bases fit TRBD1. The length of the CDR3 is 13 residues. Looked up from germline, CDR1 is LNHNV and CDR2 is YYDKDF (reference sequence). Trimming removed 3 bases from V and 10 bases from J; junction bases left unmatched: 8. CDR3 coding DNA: TGTGCCACCAGCAGGGACAGGCTTTGGGGAGCTTTCTTT. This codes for CATSRDRLWGAFF.

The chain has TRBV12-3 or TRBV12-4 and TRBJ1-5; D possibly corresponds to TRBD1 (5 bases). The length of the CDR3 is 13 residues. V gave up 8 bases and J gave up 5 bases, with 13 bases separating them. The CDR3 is CASAGGEDQPQHF. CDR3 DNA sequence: TGTGCCAGCGCCGGGGGGGAAGATCAGCCCCAGCATTTT.

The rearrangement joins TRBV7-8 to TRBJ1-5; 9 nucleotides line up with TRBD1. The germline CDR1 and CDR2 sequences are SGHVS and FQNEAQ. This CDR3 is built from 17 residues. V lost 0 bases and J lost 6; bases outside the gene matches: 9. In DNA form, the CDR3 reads TGTGCCAGCAGCTTAGCCTTCTCCGGGACAGGGTTTCAGCCCCAGCATTTT. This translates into CASSLAFSGTGFQPQHF.

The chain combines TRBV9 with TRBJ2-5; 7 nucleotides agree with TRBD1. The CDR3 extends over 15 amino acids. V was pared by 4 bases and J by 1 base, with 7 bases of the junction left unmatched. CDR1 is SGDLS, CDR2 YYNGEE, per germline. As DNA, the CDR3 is TGTGCCAGCAGCCCCTACAGGGGCGGCCAAGAGACCCAGTACTTC. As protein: CASSPYRGGQETQYF.

CDR3 region: CALTYTSGNTIYF. DNA for the CDR3: TGTGCCTTGACATATACCTCTGGAAACACCATATATTTT. The V gene is TRBV30, the J gene TRBJ1-3; D gene unclear. From germline, CDR1 is GTSNPN and CDR2 SVGIG (reference sequence). The CDR3 sequence is 13 residues long. V was shortened by 7 bases and J by 0 bases, with 10 bases between the two germline ends. Complete variable domain (other parts from reference TRBV30 and TRBJ1-3): SQTIHQWPATLVQPVGSPLSLECTVEGTSNPNLYWYRQAAGRGLQLLFYSVGIGQISSEVPQNLSASRPQDRQFILSSKKLLLSDSGFYLCALTYTSGNTIYFGEGSWLTVV.

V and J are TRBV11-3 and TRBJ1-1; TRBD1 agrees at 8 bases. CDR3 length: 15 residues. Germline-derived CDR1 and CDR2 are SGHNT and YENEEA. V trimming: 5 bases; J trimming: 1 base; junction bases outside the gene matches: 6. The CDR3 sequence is CASSPGQGWNTEAFF. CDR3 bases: TGTGCCAGCAGCCCCGGACAGGGCTGGAACACTGAAGCTTTCTTT.

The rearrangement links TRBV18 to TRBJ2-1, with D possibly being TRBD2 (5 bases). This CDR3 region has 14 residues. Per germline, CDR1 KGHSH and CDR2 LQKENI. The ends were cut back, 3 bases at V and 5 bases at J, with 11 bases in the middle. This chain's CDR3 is CASSPSRGNNEQFF. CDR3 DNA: TGTGCCAGCTCACCCTCCCGGGGAAACAATGAGCAGTTCTTC.

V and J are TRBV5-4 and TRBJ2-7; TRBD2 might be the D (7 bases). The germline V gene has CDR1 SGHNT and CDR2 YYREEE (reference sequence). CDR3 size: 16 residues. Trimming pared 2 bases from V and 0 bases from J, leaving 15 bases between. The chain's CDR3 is CASSFGRGGSSYEQYF. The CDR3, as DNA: TGTGCCAGCAGCTTCGGTAGGGGGGGGAGCTCCTACGAGCAGTACTTC.

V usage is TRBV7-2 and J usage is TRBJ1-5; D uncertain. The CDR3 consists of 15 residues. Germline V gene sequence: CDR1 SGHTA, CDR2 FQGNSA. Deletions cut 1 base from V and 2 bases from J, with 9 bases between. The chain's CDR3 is CASSLGGDGNQPQHF. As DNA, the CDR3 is TGTGCCAGCAGCTTAGGGGGAGACGGCAATCAGCCCCAGCATTTT.

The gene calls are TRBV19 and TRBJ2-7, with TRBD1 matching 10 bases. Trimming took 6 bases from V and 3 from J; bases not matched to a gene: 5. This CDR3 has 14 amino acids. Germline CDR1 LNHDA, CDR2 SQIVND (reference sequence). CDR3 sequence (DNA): TGTGCCAGTAGCGGAAGGACAGGGGGCTACGAGCAGTACTTC. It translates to CASSGRTGGYEQYF. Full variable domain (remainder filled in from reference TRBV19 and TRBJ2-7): DGGITQSPKYLFRKEGQNVTLSCEQNLNHDAMYWYRQDPGQGLRLIYYSQIVNDFQKGDIAEGYSVSREKKESFPLTVTSAQKNPTAFYLCASSGRTGGYEQYFGPGTRLTVT.